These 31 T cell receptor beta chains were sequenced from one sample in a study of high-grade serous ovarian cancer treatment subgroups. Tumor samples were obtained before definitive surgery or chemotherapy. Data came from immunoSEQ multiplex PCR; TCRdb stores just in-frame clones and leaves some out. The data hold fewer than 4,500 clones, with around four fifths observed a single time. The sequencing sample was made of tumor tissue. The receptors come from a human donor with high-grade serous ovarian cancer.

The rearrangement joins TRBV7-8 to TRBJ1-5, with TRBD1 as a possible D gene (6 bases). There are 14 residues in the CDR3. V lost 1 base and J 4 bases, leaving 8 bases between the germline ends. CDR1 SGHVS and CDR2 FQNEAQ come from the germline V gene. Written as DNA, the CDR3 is TGTGCCAGCAGCTTAGGGAGGGGGAATCAGCCCCAGCATTTT. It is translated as CASSLGRGNQPQHF.

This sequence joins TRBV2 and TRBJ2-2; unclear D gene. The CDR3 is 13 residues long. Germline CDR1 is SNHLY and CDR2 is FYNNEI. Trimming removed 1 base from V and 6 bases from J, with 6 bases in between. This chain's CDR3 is CASSEVVSGELFF. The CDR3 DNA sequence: TGTGCCAGCAGTGAAGTTGTCTCCGGGGAGCTGTTTTTT.

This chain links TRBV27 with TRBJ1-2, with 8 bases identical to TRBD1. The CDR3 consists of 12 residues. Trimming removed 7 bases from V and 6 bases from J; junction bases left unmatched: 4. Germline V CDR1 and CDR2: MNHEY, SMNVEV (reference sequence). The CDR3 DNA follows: TGTGCCAGCAAATCAGGGGGCCATGGCTACACCTTC. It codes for CASKSGGHGYTF.

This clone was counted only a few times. CDR3 DNA: TGTGCCAGCAGTTTGACCGGGGAGCTGTTTTTT. Its translation: CASSLTGELFF. The rearrangement joins TRBV6-6 to TRBJ2-2; D is undetermined. Per the germline V gene, CDR1 is MNHNY and CDR2 is SVGAGI (reference sequence). Trimming took 4 bases from V and 5 from J, leaving 2 bases between them. The CDR3 is made up of 11 amino acids.

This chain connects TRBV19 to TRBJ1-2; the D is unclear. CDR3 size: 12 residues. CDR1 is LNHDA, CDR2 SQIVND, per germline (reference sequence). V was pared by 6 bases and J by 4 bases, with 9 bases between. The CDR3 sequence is CASSQQRYGYTF. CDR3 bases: TGTGCCAGTAGCCAACAACGCTATGGCTACACCTTC.

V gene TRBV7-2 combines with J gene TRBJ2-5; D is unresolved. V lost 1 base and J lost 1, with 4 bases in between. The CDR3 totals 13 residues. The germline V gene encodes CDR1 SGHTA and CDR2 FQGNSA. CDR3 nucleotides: TGTGCCAGCAGCTTAGGCGGCCAAGAGACCCAGTACTTC. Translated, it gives CASSLGGQETQYF.

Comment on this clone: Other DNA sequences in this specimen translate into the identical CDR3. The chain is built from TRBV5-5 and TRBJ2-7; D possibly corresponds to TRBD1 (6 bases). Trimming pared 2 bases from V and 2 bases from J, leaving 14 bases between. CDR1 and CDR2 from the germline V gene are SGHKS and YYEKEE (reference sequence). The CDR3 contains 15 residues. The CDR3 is CASSLGPRGPYEQYF. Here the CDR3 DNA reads TGTGCCAGCAGCTTAGGGCCCAGGGGCCCCTACGAGCAGTACTTC.

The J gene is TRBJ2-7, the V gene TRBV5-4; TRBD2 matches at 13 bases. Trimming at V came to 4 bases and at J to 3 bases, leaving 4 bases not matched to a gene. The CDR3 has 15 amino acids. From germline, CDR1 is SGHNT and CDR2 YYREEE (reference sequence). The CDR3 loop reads CASSDRTSGGYEQYF. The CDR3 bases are TGTGCCAGCAGCGATAGGACTAGCGGGGGCTACGAGCAGTACTTC.

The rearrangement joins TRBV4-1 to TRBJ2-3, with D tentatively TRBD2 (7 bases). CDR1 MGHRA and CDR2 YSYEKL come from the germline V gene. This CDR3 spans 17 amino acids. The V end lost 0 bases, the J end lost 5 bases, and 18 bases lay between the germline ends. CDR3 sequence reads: CASSQDRWGGPEDTQYF. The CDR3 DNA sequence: TGCGCCAGCAGCCAAGATCGGTGGGGGGGCCCCGAAGATACGCAGTATTTT.

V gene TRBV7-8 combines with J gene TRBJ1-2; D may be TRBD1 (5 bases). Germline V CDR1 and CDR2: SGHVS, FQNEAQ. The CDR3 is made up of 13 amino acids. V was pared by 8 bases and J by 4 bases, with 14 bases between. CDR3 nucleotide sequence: TGTGCCAGCTTCGGAGGGGAGACCTATGGCTACACCTTC. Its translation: CASFGGETYGYTF. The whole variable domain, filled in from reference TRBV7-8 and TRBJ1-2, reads GAGVSQSPRYKVAKRGQDVALRCDPISGHVSLFWYQQALGQGPEFLTYFQNEAQLDKSGLPSDRFFAERPEGSVSTLKIQRTQQEDSAVYLCASFGGETYGYTFGSGTRLTVV.

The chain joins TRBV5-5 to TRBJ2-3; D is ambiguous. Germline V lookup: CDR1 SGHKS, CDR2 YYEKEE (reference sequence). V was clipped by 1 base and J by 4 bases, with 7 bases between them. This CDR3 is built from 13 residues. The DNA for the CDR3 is TGTGCCAGCAGCTTGCCAGTCCCAGATACGCAGTATTTT. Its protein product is CASSLPVPDTQYF.

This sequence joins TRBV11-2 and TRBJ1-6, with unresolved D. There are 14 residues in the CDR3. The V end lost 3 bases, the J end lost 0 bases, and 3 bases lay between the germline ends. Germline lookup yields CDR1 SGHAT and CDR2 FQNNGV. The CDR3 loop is CASSFNSYNSPLHF. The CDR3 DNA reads TGTGCCAGCAGCTTCAACTCCTATAATTCACCCCTCCACTTT.

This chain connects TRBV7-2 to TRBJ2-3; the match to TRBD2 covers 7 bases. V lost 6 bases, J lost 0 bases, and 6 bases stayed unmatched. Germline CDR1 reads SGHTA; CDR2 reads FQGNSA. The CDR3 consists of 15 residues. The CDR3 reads CASSLLASSTDTQYF. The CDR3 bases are TGTGCCAGCAGTTTACTAGCGAGCAGCACAGATACGCAGTATTTT.

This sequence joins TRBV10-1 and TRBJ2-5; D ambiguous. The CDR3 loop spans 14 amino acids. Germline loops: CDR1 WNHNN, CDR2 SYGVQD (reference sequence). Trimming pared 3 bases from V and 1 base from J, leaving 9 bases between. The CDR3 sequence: CASSDPNFQETQYF. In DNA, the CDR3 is TGCGCCAGCAGTGACCCCAACTTCCAAGAGACCCAGTACTTC.

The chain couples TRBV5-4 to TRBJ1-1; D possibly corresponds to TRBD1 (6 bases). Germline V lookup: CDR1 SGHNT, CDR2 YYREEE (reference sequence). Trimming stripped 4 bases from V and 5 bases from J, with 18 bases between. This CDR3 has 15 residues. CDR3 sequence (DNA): TGTGCCAGCAGCAACCCTACACAGGGATCTACTGAAGCTTTCTTT. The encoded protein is CASSNPTQGSTEAFF.

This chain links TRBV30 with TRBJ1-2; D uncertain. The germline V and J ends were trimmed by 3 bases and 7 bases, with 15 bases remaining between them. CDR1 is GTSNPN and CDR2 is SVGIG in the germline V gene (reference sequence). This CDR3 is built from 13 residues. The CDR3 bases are TGTGCCTGGAGCGGAGATGTCTATGGTGGCTACACCTTC. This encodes CAWSGDVYGGYTF. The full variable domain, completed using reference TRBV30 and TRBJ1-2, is SQTIHQWPATLVQPVGSPLSLECTVEGTSNPNLYWYRQAAGRGLQLLFYSVGIGQISSEVPQNLSASRPQDRQFILSSKKLLLSDSGFYLCAWSGDVYGGYTFGSGTRLTVV.

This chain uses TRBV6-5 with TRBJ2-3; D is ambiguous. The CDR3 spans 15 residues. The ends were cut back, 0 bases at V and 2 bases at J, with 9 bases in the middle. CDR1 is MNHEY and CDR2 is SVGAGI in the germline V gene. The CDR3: CASSYSERNTDTQYF. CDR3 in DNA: TGTGCCAGCAGTTACTCGGAACGAAACACAGATACGCAGTATTTT.

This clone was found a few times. DNA of the CDR3: TGTGCCAGCAGTTTTGCGTGGGGTGAGCAGTTCTTC. It is translated as CASSFAWGEQFF. The rearrangement joins TRBV5-5 to TRBJ2-1; D is unresolved. Germline lookup yields CDR1 SGHKS and CDR2 YYEKEE (reference sequence). The CDR3 covers 12 residues. The ends were cut back, 5 bases at V and 9 bases at J, with 12 bases in the middle.

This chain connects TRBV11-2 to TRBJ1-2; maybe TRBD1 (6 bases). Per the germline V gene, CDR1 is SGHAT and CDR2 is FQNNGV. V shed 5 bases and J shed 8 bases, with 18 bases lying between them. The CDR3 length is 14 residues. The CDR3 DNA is TGTGCCAGCAGCCCCAACAGGGTATTGAAGGGCTACACCTTC. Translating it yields CASSPNRVLKGYTF.

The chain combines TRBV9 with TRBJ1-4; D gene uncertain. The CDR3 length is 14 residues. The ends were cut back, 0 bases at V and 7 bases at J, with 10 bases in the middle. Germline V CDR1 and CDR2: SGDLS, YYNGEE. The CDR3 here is CASSVADVGEKLFF. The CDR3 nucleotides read TGTGCCAGCAGCGTAGCGGATGTTGGTGAAAAACTGTTTTTT. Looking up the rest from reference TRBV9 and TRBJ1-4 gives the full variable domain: DSGVTQTPKHLITATGQRVTLRCSPRSGDLSVYWYQQSLDQGLQFLIQYYNGEERAKGNILERFSAQQFPDLHSELNLSSLELGDSALYFCASSVADVGEKLFFGSGTQLSVL.

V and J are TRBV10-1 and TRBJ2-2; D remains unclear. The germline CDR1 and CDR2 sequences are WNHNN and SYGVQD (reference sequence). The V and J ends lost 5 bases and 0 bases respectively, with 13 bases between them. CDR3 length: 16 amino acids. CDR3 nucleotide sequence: TGCGCCAGCAGTTTCTCGGGCACTCCGAACACCGGGGAGCTGTTTTTT. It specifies CASSFSGTPNTGELFF.

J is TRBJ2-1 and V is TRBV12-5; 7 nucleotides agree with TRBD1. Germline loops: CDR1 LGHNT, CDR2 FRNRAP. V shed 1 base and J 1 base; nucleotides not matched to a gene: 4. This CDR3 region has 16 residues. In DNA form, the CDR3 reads TGTGCTAGTGGTTTGGAGGTACAGGGGTCCTACAATGAGCAGTTCTTC. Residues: CASGLEVQGSYNEQFF.

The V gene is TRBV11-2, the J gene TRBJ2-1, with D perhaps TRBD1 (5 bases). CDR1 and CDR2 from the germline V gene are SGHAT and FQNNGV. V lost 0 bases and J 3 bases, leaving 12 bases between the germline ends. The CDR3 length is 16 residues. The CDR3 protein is CASSLDSQGFYNEQFF. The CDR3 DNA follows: TGTGCCAGCAGCTTAGATAGCCAGGGTTTCTACAATGAGCAGTTCTTC.

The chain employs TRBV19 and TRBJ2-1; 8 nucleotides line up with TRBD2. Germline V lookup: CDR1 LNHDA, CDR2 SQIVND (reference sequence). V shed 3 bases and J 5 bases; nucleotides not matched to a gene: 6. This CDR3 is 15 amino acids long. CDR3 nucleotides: TGTGCCAGTAGTATCGGGGGGGCTTTACACAATGAGCAGTTCTTC. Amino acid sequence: CASSIGGALHNEQFF.

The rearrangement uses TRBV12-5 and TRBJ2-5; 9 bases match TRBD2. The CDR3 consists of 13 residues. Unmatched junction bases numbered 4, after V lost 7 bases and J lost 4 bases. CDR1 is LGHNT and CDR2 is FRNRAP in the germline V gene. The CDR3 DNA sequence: TGTGCTAGTGTTCTAGCGGGGTCAGAGACCCAGTACTTC. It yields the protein CASVLAGSETQYF.

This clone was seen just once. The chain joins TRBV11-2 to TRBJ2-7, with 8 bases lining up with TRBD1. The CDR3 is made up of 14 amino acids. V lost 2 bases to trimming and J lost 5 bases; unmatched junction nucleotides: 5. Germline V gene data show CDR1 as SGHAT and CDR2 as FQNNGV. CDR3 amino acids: CASSLTDRGHEQYF. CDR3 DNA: TGTGCCAGCAGCTTAACAGACAGGGGCCACGAGCAGTACTTC.

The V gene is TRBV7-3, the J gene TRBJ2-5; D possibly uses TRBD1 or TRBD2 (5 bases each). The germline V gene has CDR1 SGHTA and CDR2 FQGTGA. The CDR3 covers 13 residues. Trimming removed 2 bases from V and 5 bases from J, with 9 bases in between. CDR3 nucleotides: TGTGCCAGCAGCTTAGGGGGAAGGGAGACCCAGTACTTC. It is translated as CASSLGGRETQYF.

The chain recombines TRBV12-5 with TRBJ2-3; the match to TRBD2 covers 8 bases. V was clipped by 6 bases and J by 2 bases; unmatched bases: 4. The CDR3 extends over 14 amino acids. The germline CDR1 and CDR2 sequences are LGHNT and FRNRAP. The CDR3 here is CASGRSGVTDTQYF. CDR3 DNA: TGTGCTAGTGGCCGTAGCGGGGTCACAGATACGCAGTATTTT.

The CDR3 DNA follows: TGTGCCAGCAGCTTGGCCCCGGGACAGGCCTACAATGAGCAGTTCTTC. It codes for CASSLAPGQAYNEQFF. V is TRBV7-9 and J is TRBJ2-1; 8 bases line up with TRBD1. Germline V CDR1 and CDR2: SEHNR, FQNEAQ (reference sequence). The CDR3 length is 16 residues. The V and J ends lost 3 bases and 2 bases, in that order; junction bases with no gene match: 6.

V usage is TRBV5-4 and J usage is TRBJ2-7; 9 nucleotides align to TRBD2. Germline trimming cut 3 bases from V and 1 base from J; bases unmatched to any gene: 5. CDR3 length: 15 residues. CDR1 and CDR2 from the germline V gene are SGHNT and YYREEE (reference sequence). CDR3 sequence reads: CASSSGLATSYEQYF. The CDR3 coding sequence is TGTGCCAGCAGCTCCGGACTAGCGACGTCCTACGAGCAGTACTTC.

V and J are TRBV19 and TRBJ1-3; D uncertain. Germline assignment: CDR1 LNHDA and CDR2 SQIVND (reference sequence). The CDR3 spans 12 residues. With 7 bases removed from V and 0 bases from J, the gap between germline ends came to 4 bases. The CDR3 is CASTISGNTIYF. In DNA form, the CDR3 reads TGTGCCAGTACTATCTCTGGAAACACCATATATTTT.